This TCR beta chain was profiled in a study of blood T cell repertoires in COVID-19. Study in general: The United States, Italy and Spain provided the acute and convalescent COVID-19 samples. T cells, B-cell-depleted T cells, or PBMCs supplied cDNA or gDNA.

Using immunoSEQ multiplex PCR, the repertoire was profiled, and TCRdb retains in-frame clones only, with some absent. The sample yields about 140,000 clones, approximately 91% seen once. The CDR3 contains 17 residues. Unmatched junction bases numbered 9, after V lost 0 bases and J lost 2 bases. Germline V CDR1 and CDR2: MNHEY, SMNVEV (reference sequence). V gene TRBV27 combines with J gene TRBJ2-7, with 8 bases identical to TRBD1. This TCR was sampled from a man aged 45-65 years with active or convalescent COVID-19. The specimen was peripheral blood. The chain's CDR3 is CASSLSITGTGAYEQYF. For the CDR3, the DNA is TGTGCCAGCAGTTTATCAATTACCGGGACAGGTGCCTACGAGCAGTACTTC.